This T cell receptor (beta chain) comes out of a study of blood T cell repertoires in COVID-19. On the study more broadly: Specimens from acute and convalescent COVID-19 originated in the United States, Italy and Spain.

Germline V gives CDR1 SQVTM, CDR2 ANQGSEA. This CDR3 has 13 amino acids. With 3 bases removed from V and 9 bases from J, the gap between germline ends came to 15 bases. Source study methods: Quantification of nucleated cells was approximated via reference gene primer amplification. Sequenced by immunoSEQ multiplex PCR; TCRdb stores in-frame clones only, minus some. V, J and clone size are taken as reported in that table, and D and trimming were inferred from the DNA itself. This table holds 140,000 to 150,000 clones, roughly 86% found once. J is TRBJ2-1 and V is TRBV29-1, with a possible D match to TRBD2 (6 bases). The receptor's source is a human donor in a cohort sampled during active COVID-19. The sample taken for sequencing was peripheral blood. The CDR3 sequence: CSVDGGTGGEQFF. For the CDR3, the DNA is TGCAGCGTTGATGGCGGGACTGGCGGTGAGCAGTTCTTC.